This section outlines one T cell receptor beta chain sequence together with its context. The table came from immunoSEQ multiplex PCR; TCRdb's copy has only in-frame clones and leaves some out. The sample comprises about 30,000 clones, over 70% of which are singletons, and 7% to 8.5% rests with the top ten. This sample was included in a study of blood T cell repertoires in COVID-19. Whole-study context: Material from acute and convalescent COVID-19 was sourced from the United States, Italy and Spain. T cells, B-cell-depleted T cells, or PBMCs provided the cDNA or gDNA that served as material.

Germline CDR1 SGHRS, CDR2 YFSETQ. The CDR3 is 14 amino acids. Trimming stripped 0 bases from V and 5 bases from J, with 9 bases between. The source of this sequence is a woman in her sixties or seventies with active or convalescent COVID-19. Sequencing was done on a sample of peripheral blood. This sequence joins TRBV5-1 and TRBJ1-5; D gene unclear. The CDR3, as DNA: TGCGCCAGCAGCTTGGGAGGGAAGGATCAGCCCCAGCATTTT. Translated, it gives CASSLGGKDQPQHF.